These 9 T cell receptor beta chains share one sample of origin, sequenced in a study of preoperative IRX-2 immunotherapy in early breast cancer. Treatment reported: preoperative locoregional IRX-2 cytokine immunotherapy. Profiled with immunoSEQ multiplex PCR; TCRdb holds only in-frame clones, not every one. The table records 30,000 to 45,000 clones, 80% to 90% of them present only once. The source was lymph node tissue, collected after IRX-2 immunotherapy. The receptors derive from a human donor with breast cancer.

This sequence joins TRBV6-1 and TRBJ2-7, with 7 nucleotides matching TRBD1. With V trimmed by 0 bases and J by 9 bases, 5 bases remained unmatched. CDR1 is MNHNS and CDR2 is SASEGT in the germline V gene. CDR3 size: 13 residues. CDR3 nucleotide sequence: TGTGCCAGCAGTGAAGCGGGCCGACAGGGGCAGTACTTC. It specifies CASSEAGRQGQYF.

This chain uses TRBV6-8 with TRBJ2-7, with D possibly being TRBD1 or TRBD2 (5 bases each). Between the trimmed V and J ends, which lost 5 bases and 3 bases, there was a span of 17 bases. CDR3 length: 15 amino acids. Germline CDR1 and CDR2: MNHGY and SAAAGT. This CDR3 is CASSRDEGTNYEQYF. The DNA of the CDR3 is TGTGCCAGCAGTCGGGACGAAGGCACTAACTACGAGCAGTACTTC.

V gene TRBV5-1 combines with J gene TRBJ1-1; unclear D gene. The CDR3 consists of 14 residues. Germline assignment: CDR1 SGHRS and CDR2 YFSETQ. The V end was cut by 0 bases, the J end by 6 bases, with 12 bases between. CDR3 coding DNA: TGCGCCAGCAGCTTGGGGGATCAAGAAGCTGAAGCTTTCTTT. As protein: CASSLGDQEAEAFF. Supplemented by reference TRBV5-1 and TRBJ1-1, the full variable domain reads KAGVTQTPRYLIKTRGQQVTLSCSPISGHRSVSWYQQTPGQGLQFLFEYFSETQRNKGNFPGRFSGRQFSNSRSEMNVSTLELGDSALYLCASSLGDQEAEAFFGQGTRLTVV.

The V gene is TRBV7-1, the J gene TRBJ2-5; D is perhaps TRBD2 (6 bases). TRBV7-1 is labeled an ORF, and its function is uncertain. V lost 3 bases, J lost 2 bases, and 7 bases lay in between. This CDR3 spans 13 amino acids. Written as DNA, the CDR3 is TGTGCCAGCAGCTCGGCGGGGCAAGAGACCCAGTACTTC. It codes for CASSSAGQETQYF.

This chain joins TRBV7-1 and TRBJ1-1; D possibly corresponds to TRBD1 (5 bases). TRBV7-1 carries the ORF label, with uncertain function. CDR3 size: 15 residues. The V and J ends lost 4 bases and 0 bases respectively, with 12 bases between them. The CDR3 coding sequence is TGTGCCAGCAGCTTCGGCGGCAGGGTGAACACTGAAGCTTTCTTT. Protein product: CASSFGGRVNTEAFF.

The V call is TRBV11-3, the J call TRBJ2-7; D uncertain. Germline lookup yields CDR1 SGHNT and CDR2 YENEEA. V was trimmed by 1 base and J by 2 bases, leaving 21 bases between them. This CDR3 has 18 amino acids. The CDR3 region has the DNA TGTGCCAGCAGCTTAGTGGCAGGAAATCACCCCCCTACCTACGAGCAGTACTTC. It yields the protein CASSLVAGNHPPTYEQYF.

The genes are TRBV28 and TRBJ1-2; D might be TRBD1 (6 bases). The germline V and J ends were trimmed by 5 bases and 4 bases, with 20 bases remaining between them. The CDR3 has 16 amino acids. Germline V gives CDR1 MDHEN, CDR2 SYDVKM. CDR3 bases: TGTGCCAGCAGTGCATACACAGGGTTAGTCACCTATGGCTACACCTTC. Encoded protein: CASSAYTGLVTYGYTF.

The chain links TRBV6-8 to TRBJ2-4; TRBD1 or TRBD2 may be the D gene (5 bases each). CDR3 length: 13 amino acids. Trimming pared 8 bases from V and 8 bases from J, leaving 16 bases between. Germline loops: CDR1 MNHGY, CDR2 SAAAGT. As DNA, the CDR3 is TGTGCCAGCGAGTGGGACCCTTGGGACATTCAGTACTTC. The encoded protein is CASEWDPWDIQYF.

The CDR3 spells CASSIILTGNEKLFF. In DNA, the CDR3 is TGTGCCAGTAGTATTATTCTAACGGGAAATGAAAAACTGTTTTTT. This chain joins TRBV19 and TRBJ1-4; no clear D gene. This CDR3 has 15 amino acids. CDR1 and CDR2 from the germline V gene are LNHDA and SQIVND (reference sequence). V was clipped by 3 bases and J by 5 bases, with 13 bases between them.